The 18 T cell receptor beta chains in this list originate from one sample, sequenced in a study of technical replicates of blood from a handful of donors. Assay used: immunoSEQ multiplex PCR; TCRdb lists only in-frame clones, some missing. The sample lists 68,000 or so clones; approximately 97% were seen once. The sample taken for sequencing was T cells isolated from PBMCs. These receptor sequences come from a human donor in good health.

The DNA of the CDR3 is TGTGCCAGCAGCTTAGTAGAGTCCGGGACATATAGCAATCAGCCCCAGCATTTT. It is translated as CASSLVESGTYSNQPQHF. The J gene is TRBJ1-5, the V gene TRBV7-2; D is possibly TRBD1 (6 bases). CDR3 length: 18 amino acids. CDR1 and CDR2 from the germline V gene are SGHTA and FQGNSA. The V gene lost 1 base and the J gene lost 0 bases, with 16 bases spanning the gap.

The rearrangement uses TRBV18 and TRBJ1-4; D possibly corresponds to TRBD1 (5 bases). The CDR3 is 15 residues long. V lost 2 bases and J 7 bases, leaving 14 bases between the germline ends. Germline lookup yields CDR1 KGHSH and CDR2 LQKENI. As DNA, the CDR3 is TGTGCCAGCTCACCAGACCGGACCGGGGGTGAAAAACTGTTTTTT. Translating it yields CASSPDRTGGEKLFF.

The chain uses TRBV7-8 and TRBJ2-1; TRBD2 might be the D (6 bases). CDR1 is SGHVS and CDR2 is FQNEAQ in the germline V gene. V was clipped by 3 bases and J by 4 bases, with 10 bases between them. The CDR3 has 14 amino acids. The CDR3 DNA sequence: TGTGCCAGCAGCTTTTCCGGGAGTTACAATGAGCAGTTCTTC. Translating it yields CASSFSGSYNEQFF.

This chain connects TRBV4-1 to TRBJ2-1; 7 bases align to TRBD2. The V gene's germline CDR1 is MGHRA and CDR2 YSYEKL. V shed 0 bases and J 7 bases; nucleotides not matched to a gene: 9. The CDR3 is made up of 16 amino acids. This chain's CDR3 is CASSQDVLAAWNEQFF. CDR3 sequence (DNA): TGCGCCAGCAGCCAAGATGTCCTAGCGGCTTGGAATGAGCAGTTCTTC.

V and J are TRBV29-1 and TRBJ2-5; D is undetermined. The CDR3 totals 10 residues. The V gene's germline CDR1 is SQVTM and CDR2 ANQGSEA. The V and J ends lost 4 bases and 2 bases respectively, with 2 bases between them. CDR3 amino acids: CSVAQETQYF. As DNA, the CDR3 is TGCAGCGTTGCTCAAGAGACCCAGTACTTC.

J is TRBJ1-1 and V is TRBV5-1, with TRBD1 matching over 9 bases. The junction had 8 bases not matched to a gene; V was cut back by 1 base and J by 4 bases. Germline assignment: CDR1 SGHRS and CDR2 YFSETQ. The CDR3 covers 16 residues. CDR3 loop: CASSLSGQGAGTEAFF. The CDR3 bases are TGCGCCAGCAGCTTGTCGGGACAGGGAGCTGGCACTGAAGCTTTCTTT.

This sequence joins TRBV7-9 and TRBJ2-7; D is possibly TRBD1 (6 bases). CDR1 and CDR2 from the germline V gene are SEHNR and FQNEAQ (reference sequence). The CDR3 is made up of 15 amino acids. Trimming removed 4 bases at V and 2 bases at J, with 15 bases between. CDR3 in amino acids: CASSSSGTTPYEQYF. The CDR3, as DNA: TGTGCCAGCAGCTCCTCAGGGACAACCCCCTACGAGCAGTACTTC.

The chain has TRBV21-1 and TRBJ1-3. TRBV21-1 is a recognized pseudogene. The CDR3 has 14 residues. In nucleotides, the CDR3 is TGCCACCGAAAGGGGGAGGGGTCTGGAAACACCATATATTTT. Its translation: CHRKGEGSGNTIYF.

The chain recombines TRBV5-6 with TRBJ1-2; no firm D call. V was shortened by 6 bases and J by 0 bases, with 12 bases between the two germline ends. CDR1 SGHDT and CDR2 YYEEEE come from the germline V gene. CDR3 size: 14 residues. CDR3 in DNA: TGTGCCAGCAACCCGGGTGACGCTAACTATGGCTACACCTTC. Translated, it gives CASNPGDANYGYTF. Using reference TRBV5-6 and TRBJ1-2 for the parts outside the CDR3, the full variable domain is DAGVTQSPTHLIKTRGQQVTLRCSPKSGHDTVSWYQQALGQGPQFIFQYYEEEERQRGNFPDRFSGHQFPNYSSELNVNALLLGDSALYLCASNPGDANYGYTFGSGTRLTVV.

The genes are TRBV11-2 and TRBJ2-1; TRBD2 matches at 11 bases. The germline gives CDR1 SGHAT, CDR2 FQNNGV. The CDR3 has 15 residues. V shed 4 bases, J shed 5 bases, and the junction held 4 bases outside the gene matches. CDR3: CASSSGTSGNNEQFF. In DNA form, the CDR3 reads TGTGCCAGCAGCTCCGGGACTAGCGGAAACAATGAGCAGTTCTTC.

The chain carries TRBV4-3 and TRBJ2-7, with a tentative D call TRBD1 (6 bases). Germline-derived CDR1 and CDR2 are LGHNA and YSLEER. V lost 0 bases and J 3 bases, leaving 15 bases between the germline ends. This CDR3 has 16 amino acids. The CDR3 DNA is TGCGCCAGCAGCCAAGAATATGGTGGGACATTCTACGAGCAGTACTTC. Translation gives CASSQEYGGTFYEQYF.

The V gene is TRBV18, the J gene TRBJ1-2; D call uncertain. Trimming took off 2 bases at V and 4 bases at J, with 14 bases between the two ends. This CDR3 has 15 amino acids. Germline CDR1 is KGHSH and CDR2 is LQKENI. The CDR3 is CASSPKRAWVYGYTF. For the CDR3, the DNA is TGTGCCAGCTCACCAAAGAGGGCCTGGGTCTATGGCTACACCTTC.

V is TRBV5-1 and J is TRBJ2-7, with 8 positions matching TRBD2. Germline V CDR1 and CDR2: SGHRS, YFSETQ. The V and J ends lost 1 base and 7 bases, in that order; junction bases with no gene match: 10. The CDR3 has 15 residues. CDR3 DNA: TGCGCCAGCAGCTTGCCGATAGCGGGATCTGGTGAGCAGTACTTC. It is translated as CASSLPIAGSGEQYF.

The genes are TRBV28 and TRBJ1-1; D is unclear. The CDR3 has 13 amino acids. Per the germline V gene, CDR1 is MDHEN and CDR2 is SYDVKM. V was clipped by 7 bases and J by 1 base, with 10 bases between them. The CDR3 here is CASTPPGNTEAFF. Here the CDR3 DNA reads TGTGCCAGCACCCCGCCAGGGAACACTGAAGCTTTCTTT.

This clone was observed once. The gene calls are TRBV11-3 and TRBJ1-2; weak D call: TRBD1 (6 bases). From germline, CDR1 is SGHNT and CDR2 YENEEA. The ends were cut back, 5 bases at V and 5 bases at J, with 24 bases in the middle. The CDR3 runs to 17 residues. CDR3 bases: TGTGCCAGCAGCCACAAACACGACACAGGGCAGGGGTATGGCTACACCTTC. Its translation: CASSHKHDTGQGYGYTF.

The rearrangement uses TRBV18 and TRBJ2-1, with 9 bases fitting TRBD1. The CDR3 contains 15 residues. V lost 5 bases and J lost 5; bases outside the gene matches: 7. The germline gives CDR1 KGHSH, CDR2 LQKENI. In nucleotides, the CDR3 is TGTGCCAGCTCATTGTCCGGGACAGGGAACAATGAGCAGTTCTTC. Protein sequence: CASSLSGTGNNEQFF.

The genes are TRBV19 and TRBJ2-1; 10 bases match TRBD2. The CDR3 spans 15 residues. The germline CDR1 and CDR2 sequences are LNHDA and SQIVND (reference sequence). V lost 5 bases and J lost 2; bases outside the gene matches: 3. The CDR3 nucleotides are TGTGCCAGTAGTCCTAGCGGGAGCGCCTACAATGAGCAGTTCTTC. Translated, it gives CASSPSGSAYNEQFF.

The chain has TRBV29-1 and TRBJ2-3; D is undetermined. In germline, CDR1 is SQVTM, CDR2 ANQGSEA. The CDR3 sequence is 14 residues long. Trimming took off 6 bases at V and 0 bases at J, with 13 bases between the two ends. DNA of the CDR3: TGCAGCGTGGATGACTCCTCTAGCACAGATACGCAGTATTTT. Translation: CSVDDSSSTDTQYF.